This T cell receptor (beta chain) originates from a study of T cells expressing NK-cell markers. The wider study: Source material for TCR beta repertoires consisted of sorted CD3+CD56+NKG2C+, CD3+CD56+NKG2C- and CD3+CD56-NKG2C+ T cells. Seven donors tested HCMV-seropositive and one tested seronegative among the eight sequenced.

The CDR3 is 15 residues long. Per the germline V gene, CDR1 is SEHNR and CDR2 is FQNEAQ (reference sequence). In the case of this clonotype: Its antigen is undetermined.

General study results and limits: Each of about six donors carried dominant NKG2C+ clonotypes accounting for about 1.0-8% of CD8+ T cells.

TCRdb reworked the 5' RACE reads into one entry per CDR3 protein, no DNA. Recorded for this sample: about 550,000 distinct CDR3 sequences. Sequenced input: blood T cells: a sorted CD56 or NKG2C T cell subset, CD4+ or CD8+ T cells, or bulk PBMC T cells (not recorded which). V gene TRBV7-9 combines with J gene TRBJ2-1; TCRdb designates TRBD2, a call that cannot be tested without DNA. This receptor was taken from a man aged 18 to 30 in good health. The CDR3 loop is CASSLIRGPRDEQFF.